This T cell receptor (beta chain) appears in the sequencing data of a study of blood T cells in healthy people across ages. Germline-derived CDR1 and CDR2 are SGHAT and FQNNGV. The CDR3 runs to 16 residues. Alongside a J-beta primer mix, a sample-barcoded 5' primer served in a second PCR lasting about 6 to 12 cycles. Each sample provided no less than 2.5 million CDR3-containing paired-end reads. TCRdb reanalysed the 5' RACE reads using MiXCR and keeps one entry per CDR3 protein. Of 800,000 to 1,300,000 distinct CDR3 sequences in the sample, 20% to 25% are singletons; the top ten hold approximately 0.71%. All donors came from Russia, were Caucasian and healthy, and spanned ages about 6 to 90. These data were also filed under a second study, of T cells of mothers and their children. That source notes: The donors comprised roughly 6 children and their three healthy Caucasian mothers. Barcodes and 2-4 random nucleotides were added by M1S in the second PCR.

Sequenced input: blood. The rearrangement joins TRBV11-2 to TRBJ2-5, with TRBD2 matching 11 bases. TRBJ2-7 explains the end of the DNA better; the J call may be wrong. The receptor comes from a girl aged 2 to 9 in good health. The CDR3 here is CASSLRVVGLAVEQYF. CDR3 sequence (DNA): TGTGCCAGCAGCTTAAGGGTAGTGGGACTAGCGGTCGAGCAGTACTTC.